Following are 13 T cell receptor beta chains from one sample sequenced in a study of technical replicates of blood from several donors. Only in-frame clones appear in the TCRdb table, and some are missing; sequencing was by immunoSEQ multiplex PCR. The data hold about 80,000 clones, with more than 95% observed a single time. Sequenced sample: T cells isolated from PBMCs. The receptors originated from a human donor in good health.

This clone was counted a single time. The CDR3 loop is CASSKKEAGSTNEKLFF. CDR3 coding DNA: TGTGCCAGCAGCAAAAAGGAGGCCGGATCAACTAATGAAAAACTGTTTTTT. The chain has TRBV21-1 and TRBJ1-4. TRBV21-1 is a recognized pseudogene. The CDR3 sequence is 17 residues long.

This rearrangement joins TRBV5-1 to TRBJ2-5, with D hard to call. Germline CDR1 reads SGHRS; CDR2 reads YFSETQ. V lost 0 bases, J lost 5 bases, and 11 bases lay in between. The CDR3 contains 14 residues. The CDR3 loop is CASSLAWAEETQYF. In DNA form, the CDR3 reads TGCGCCAGCAGCTTGGCCTGGGCCGAGGAGACCCAGTACTTC.

This clone was counted once. This chain links TRBV9 with TRBJ1-2; D ambiguous. Germline CDR1 is SGDLS and CDR2 is YYNGEE. The CDR3 runs 15 residues. Trimming took off 3 bases at V and 5 bases at J, with 17 bases between the two ends. CDR3 sequence reads: CASSAPAGMGYGYTF. The CDR3 DNA reads TGTGCCAGCAGCGCACCGGCGGGGATGGGGTATGGCTACACCTTC.

V gene TRBV2 combines with J gene TRBJ2-7; D possibly corresponds to TRBD2 (5 bases). CDR3 length: 13 residues. Germline CDR1 reads SNHLY; CDR2 reads FYNNEI. Trimming cost V 8 bases and J 5 bases, with 16 bases left between them. Written as DNA, the CDR3 is TGTGCCAGCTCGGGGAACGAGGAGGACGAGCAGTACTTC. Translation: CASSGNEEDEQYF.

The V gene is TRBV7-7, the J gene TRBJ2-7, with a possible D match to TRBD2 (6 bases). This CDR3 contains 16 residues. Germline CDR1 SSHAT, CDR2 FNYEAQ (reference sequence). Trimming pared 8 bases from V and 5 bases from J, leaving 25 bases between. The CDR3 DNA reads as TGTGCCAGCGCCCCCACCTCCGGGACTCACCCCAACGAGCAGTACTTC. This gives the protein CASAPTSGTHPNEQYF.

This clone occurred once. This chain links TRBV29-1 with TRBJ2-1; 8 bases are shared with TRBD1. With V trimmed by 0 bases and J by 7 bases, 11 bases remained unmatched. Germline V lookup: CDR1 SQVTM, CDR2 ANQGSEA. The CDR3 is 16 residues long. The CDR3 sequence: CSVEDDPTGGFNEQFF. The CDR3 DNA reads as TGCAGCGTTGAAGATGATCCTACAGGGGGTTTTAATGAGCAGTTCTTC.

V is TRBV4-2 and J is TRBJ2-7; no clear D. Trimming cost V 0 bases and J 6 bases, with 9 bases left between them. Germline V CDR1 and CDR2: LGHNA, YNFKEQ. The CDR3 has 13 amino acids. CDR3 region: CASSQEYRREQYF. The DNA of the CDR3 is TGTGCCAGCAGCCAAGAGTACAGACGCGAGCAGTACTTC.

This chain uses TRBV9 with TRBJ2-7; 9 bases are shared with TRBD2. The junction had 7 bases not matched to a gene; V was cut back by 0 bases and J by 3 bases. The germline V gene has CDR1 SGDLS and CDR2 YYNGEE. The length of the CDR3 is 16 residues. DNA of the CDR3: TGTGCCAGCAGCGTAGGAGCCGAGCGGGGGGACTACGAGCAGTACTTC. Its protein product is CASSVGAERGDYEQYF.

The V and J genes are TRBV4-2 and TRBJ2-2; D not certain. The germline V and J ends were trimmed by 1 base and 0 bases, with 9 bases remaining between them. The CDR3 has 16 residues. The V gene's germline CDR1 is LGHNA and CDR2 YNFKEQ. The CDR3, as DNA: TGTGCCAGCAGCCAAGGGTCTTCAGCGAACACCGGGGAGCTGTTTTTT. This sequence encodes CASSQGSSANTGELFF.

The chain is built from TRBV6-4 and TRBJ1-2, with D hard to call. The CDR3 totals 14 residues. Trimming removed 0 bases from V and 5 bases from J, with 10 bases in between. Germline V lookup: CDR1 MRHNA, CDR2 SNTAGT. CDR3 nucleotides: TGTGCCAGCAGTGACTCGTCAGGCTCGTATGGCTACACCTTC. Its translation is CASSDSSGSYGYTF.

The V gene is TRBV19, the J gene TRBJ2-1, with D unclear. Germline V gene sequence: CDR1 LNHDA, CDR2 SQIVND (reference sequence). With 6 bases removed from V and 5 bases from J, the gap between germline ends came to 20 bases. The CDR3 sequence is 16 residues long. This chain's CDR3 is CASRDQVSSINNEQFF. DNA for the CDR3: TGTGCCAGTAGGGATCAGGTGTCTTCTATAAACAATGAGCAGTTCTTC.

The V gene is TRBV27, the J gene TRBJ2-2; possible D gene TRBD1, 5 bases. Between the trimmed V and J ends, which lost 5 bases and 5 bases, there was a span of 15 bases. The CDR3 is 15 amino acids. Germline lookup yields CDR1 MNHEY and CDR2 SMNVEV (reference sequence). CDR3 in DNA: TGTGCCAGCAGTACAGTTAAGGGGCGGACCGGGGAGCTGTTTTTT. Amino acid sequence: CASSTVKGRTGELFF.

The chain has TRBV25-1 and TRBJ2-7; D perhaps matches TRBD1 (8 bases). Germline CDR1 is MGHDK and CDR2 is SYGVNS. V was clipped by 4 bases and J by 3 bases, with 22 bases between them. The CDR3 is made up of 17 amino acids. In DNA form, the CDR3 reads TGTGCCAGCAGTGGGGACAGGACGTCGCGGGGGCTCTACGAGCAGTACTTC. This encodes CASSGDRTSRGLYEQYF.